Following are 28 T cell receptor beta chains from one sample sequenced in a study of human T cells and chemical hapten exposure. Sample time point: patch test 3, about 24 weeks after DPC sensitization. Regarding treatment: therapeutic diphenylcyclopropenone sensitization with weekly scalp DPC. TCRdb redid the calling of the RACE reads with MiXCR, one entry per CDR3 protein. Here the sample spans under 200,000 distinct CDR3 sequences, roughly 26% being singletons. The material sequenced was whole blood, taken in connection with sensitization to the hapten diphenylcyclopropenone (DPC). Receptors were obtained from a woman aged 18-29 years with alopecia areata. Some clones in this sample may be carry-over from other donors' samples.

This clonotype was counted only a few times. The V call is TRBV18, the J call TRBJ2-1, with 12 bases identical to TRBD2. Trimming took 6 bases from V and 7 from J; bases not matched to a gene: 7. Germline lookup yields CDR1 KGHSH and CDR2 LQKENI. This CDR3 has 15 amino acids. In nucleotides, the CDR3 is TGTGCCAGCTCTCCGACTAGCGGGAGTCCAAATGAGCAGTTCTTC. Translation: CASSPTSGSPNEQFF.

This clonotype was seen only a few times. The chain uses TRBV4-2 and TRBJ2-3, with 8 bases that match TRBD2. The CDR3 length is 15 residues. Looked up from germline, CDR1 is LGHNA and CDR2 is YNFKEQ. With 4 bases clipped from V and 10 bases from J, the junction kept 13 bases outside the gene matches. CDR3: CASSREGSGSSAQYF. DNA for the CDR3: TGTGCCAGCAGCCGGGAGGGCAGCGGGAGCTCGGCGCAGTATTTT.

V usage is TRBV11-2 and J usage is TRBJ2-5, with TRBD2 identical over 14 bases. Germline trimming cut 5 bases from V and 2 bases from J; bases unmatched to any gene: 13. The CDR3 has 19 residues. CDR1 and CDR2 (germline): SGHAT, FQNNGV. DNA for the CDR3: TGTGCCAGCAGCCTCCCGGCCGGGACTAGCGGGAGCCTACAAGAGACCCAGTACTTC. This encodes CASSLPAGTSGSLQETQYF.

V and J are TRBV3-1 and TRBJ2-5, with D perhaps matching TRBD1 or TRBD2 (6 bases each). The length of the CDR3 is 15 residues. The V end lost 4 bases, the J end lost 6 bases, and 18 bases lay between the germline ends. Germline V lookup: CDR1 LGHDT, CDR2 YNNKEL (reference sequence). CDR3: CASSRLGGTMKTQYF. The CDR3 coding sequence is TGTGCCAGCAGCCGATTAGGGGGGACCATGAAGACCCAGTACTTC.

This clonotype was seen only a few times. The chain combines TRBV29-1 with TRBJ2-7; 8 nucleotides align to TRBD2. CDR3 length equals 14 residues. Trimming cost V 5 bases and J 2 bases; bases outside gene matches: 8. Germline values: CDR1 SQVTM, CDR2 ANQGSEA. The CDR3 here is CSVRSGGGTYEQYF. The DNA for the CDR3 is TGCAGCGTTCGATCCGGGGGGGGGACCTACGAGCAGTACTTC.

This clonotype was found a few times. The CDR3 DNA reads TGTGCCAGCACCAATGGGACTAGCGGGAGGGAAGACGAGCAGTACTTC. The encoded protein is CASTNGTSGREDEQYF. V gene TRBV7-8 combines with J gene TRBJ2-7; 16 nucleotides agree with TRBD2. After removal of 7 bases from V and 5 bases from J, the junction contained 8 bases not matched to a gene. The germline gives CDR1 SGHVS, CDR2 FQNEAQ. The CDR3 runs 16 residues.

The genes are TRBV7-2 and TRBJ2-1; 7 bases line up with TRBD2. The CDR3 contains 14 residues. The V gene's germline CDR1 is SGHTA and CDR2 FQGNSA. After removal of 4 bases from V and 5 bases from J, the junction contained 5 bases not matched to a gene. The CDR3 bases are TGTGCCAGCAGCTCCCCGCGGGAGAACAATGAGCAGTTCTTC. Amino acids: CASSSPRENNEQFF.

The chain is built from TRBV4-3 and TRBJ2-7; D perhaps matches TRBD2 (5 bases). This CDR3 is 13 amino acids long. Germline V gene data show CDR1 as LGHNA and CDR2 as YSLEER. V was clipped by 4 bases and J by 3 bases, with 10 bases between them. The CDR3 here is CASSPHRGYEQYF. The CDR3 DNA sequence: TGCGCCAGCAGCCCACACCGGGGCTACGAGCAGTACTTC.

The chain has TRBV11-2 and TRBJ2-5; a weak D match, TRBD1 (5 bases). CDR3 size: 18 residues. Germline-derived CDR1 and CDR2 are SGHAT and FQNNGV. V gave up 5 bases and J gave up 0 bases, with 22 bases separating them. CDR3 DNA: TGTGCCAGCAGCCCCCGACAGAAGCCGGGCTTTTACCAAGAGACCCAGTACTTC. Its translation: CASSPRQKPGFYQETQYF.

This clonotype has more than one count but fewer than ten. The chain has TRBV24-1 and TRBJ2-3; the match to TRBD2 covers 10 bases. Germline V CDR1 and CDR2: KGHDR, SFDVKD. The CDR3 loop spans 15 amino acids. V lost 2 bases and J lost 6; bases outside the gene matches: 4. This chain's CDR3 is CATSDSGTSADTQYF. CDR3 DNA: TGTGCCACCAGTGATTCCGGGACTAGCGCCGATACGCAGTATTTT.

Here the CDR3 reads CASDVRGLRGYTF. In DNA form, the CDR3 reads TGTGCCTCGGATGTTAGGGGCTTACGGGGCTACACCTTC. The chain recombines TRBV30 with TRBJ1-2; perhaps TRBD1 as D (5 bases). The germline gives CDR1 GTSNPN, CDR2 SVGIG (reference sequence). This CDR3 comprises 13 residues. Trimming stripped 7 bases from V and 8 bases from J, with 20 bases between.

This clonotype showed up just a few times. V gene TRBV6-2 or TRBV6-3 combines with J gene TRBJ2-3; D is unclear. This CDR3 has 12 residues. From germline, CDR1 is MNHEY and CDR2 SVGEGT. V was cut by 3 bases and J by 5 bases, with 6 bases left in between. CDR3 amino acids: CASSYSKDTQYF. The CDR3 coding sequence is TGTGCCAGCAGTTATTCAAAAGATACGCAGTATTTT.

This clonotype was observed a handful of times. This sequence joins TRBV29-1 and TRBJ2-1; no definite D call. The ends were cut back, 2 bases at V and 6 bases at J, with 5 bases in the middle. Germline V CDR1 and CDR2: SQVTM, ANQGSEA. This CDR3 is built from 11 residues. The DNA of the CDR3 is TGCAGCGTTGAACTCTTCAATGAGCAGTTCTTC. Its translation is CSVELFNEQFF.

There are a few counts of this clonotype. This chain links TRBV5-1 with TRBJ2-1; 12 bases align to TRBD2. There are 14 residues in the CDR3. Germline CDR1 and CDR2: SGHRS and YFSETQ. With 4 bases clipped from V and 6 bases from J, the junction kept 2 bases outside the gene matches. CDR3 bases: TGCGCCAGCAGCGAACTAGCGGGAGGCAATGAGCAGTTCTTC. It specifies CASSELAGGNEQFF.

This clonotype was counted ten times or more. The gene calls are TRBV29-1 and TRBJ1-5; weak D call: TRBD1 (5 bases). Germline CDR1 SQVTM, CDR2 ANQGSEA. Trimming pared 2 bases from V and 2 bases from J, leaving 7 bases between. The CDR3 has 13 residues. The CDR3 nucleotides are TGCAGCGTTGAATTGGGGGGCAATCAGCCCCAGCATTTT. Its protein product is CSVELGGNQPQHF.

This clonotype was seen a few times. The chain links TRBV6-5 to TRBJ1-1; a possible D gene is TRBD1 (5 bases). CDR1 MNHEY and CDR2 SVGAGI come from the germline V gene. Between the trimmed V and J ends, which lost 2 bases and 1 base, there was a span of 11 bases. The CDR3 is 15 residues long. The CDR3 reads CASSYGALGNTEAFF. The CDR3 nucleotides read TGTGCCAGCAGTTACGGGGCCCTCGGGAACACTGAAGCTTTCTTT.

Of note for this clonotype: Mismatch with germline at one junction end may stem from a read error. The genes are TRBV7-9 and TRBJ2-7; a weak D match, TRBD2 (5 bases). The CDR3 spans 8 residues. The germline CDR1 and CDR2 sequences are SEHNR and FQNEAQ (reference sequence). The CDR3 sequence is CASSLGEF. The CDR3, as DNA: TGTGCCAGCAGCTTAGGGGAGTTC.

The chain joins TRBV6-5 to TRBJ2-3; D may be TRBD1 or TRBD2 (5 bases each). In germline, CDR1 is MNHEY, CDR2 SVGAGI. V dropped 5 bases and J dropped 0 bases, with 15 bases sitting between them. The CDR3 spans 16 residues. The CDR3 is CASSTTGTASTDTQYF. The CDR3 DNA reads TGTGCCAGCAGTACAACCGGGACGGCTAGCACAGATACGCAGTATTTT.

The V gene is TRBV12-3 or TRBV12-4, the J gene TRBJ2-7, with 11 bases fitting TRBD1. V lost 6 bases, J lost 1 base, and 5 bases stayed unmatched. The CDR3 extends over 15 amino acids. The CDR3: CASSPGQGESYEQYF. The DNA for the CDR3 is TGTGCCAGCAGCCCGGGACAGGGGGAGTCCTACGAGCAGTACTTC.

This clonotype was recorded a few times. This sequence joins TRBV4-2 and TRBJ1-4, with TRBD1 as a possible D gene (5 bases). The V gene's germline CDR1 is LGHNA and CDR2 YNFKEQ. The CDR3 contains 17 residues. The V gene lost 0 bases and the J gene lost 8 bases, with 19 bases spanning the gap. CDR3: CASSQERGAGGMEKLFF. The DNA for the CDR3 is TGTGCCAGCAGCCAAGAGAGGGGTGCAGGAGGAATGGAAAAACTGTTTTTT.

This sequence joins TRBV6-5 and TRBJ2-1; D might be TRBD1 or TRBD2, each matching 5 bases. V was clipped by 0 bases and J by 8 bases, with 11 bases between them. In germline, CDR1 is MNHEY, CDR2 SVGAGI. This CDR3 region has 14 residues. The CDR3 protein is CASSYSILGDEQFF. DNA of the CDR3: TGTGCCAGCAGTTACTCGATTTTGGGGGATGAGCAGTTCTTC.

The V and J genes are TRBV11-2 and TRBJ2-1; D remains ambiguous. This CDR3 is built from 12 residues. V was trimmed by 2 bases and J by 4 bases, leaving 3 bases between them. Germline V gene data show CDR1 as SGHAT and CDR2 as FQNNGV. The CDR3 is CASSLPYNEQFF. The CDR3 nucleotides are TGTGCCAGCAGCTTACCGTACAATGAGCAGTTCTTC.

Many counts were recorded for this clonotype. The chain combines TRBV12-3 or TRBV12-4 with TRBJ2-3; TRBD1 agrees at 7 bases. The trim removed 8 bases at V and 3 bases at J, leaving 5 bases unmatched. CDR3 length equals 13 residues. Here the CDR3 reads CASRDSGTDTQYF. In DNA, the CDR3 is TGTGCCAGCCGGGACAGTGGTACAGATACGCAGTATTTT.

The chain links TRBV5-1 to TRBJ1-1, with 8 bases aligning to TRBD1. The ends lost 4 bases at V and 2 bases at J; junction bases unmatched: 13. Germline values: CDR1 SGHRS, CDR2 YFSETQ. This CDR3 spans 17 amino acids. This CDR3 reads CASSAWTGSLLNTEAFF. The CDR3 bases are TGCGCCAGCAGCGCCTGGACAGGGAGTCTCCTTAACACTGAAGCTTTCTTT.

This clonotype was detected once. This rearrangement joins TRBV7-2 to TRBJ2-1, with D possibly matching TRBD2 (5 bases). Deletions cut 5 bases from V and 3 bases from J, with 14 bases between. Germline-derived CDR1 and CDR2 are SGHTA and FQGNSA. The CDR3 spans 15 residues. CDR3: CASSALMGSYNEQFF. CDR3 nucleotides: TGTGCCAGCAGCGCCCTTATGGGGAGCTACAATGAGCAGTTCTTC.

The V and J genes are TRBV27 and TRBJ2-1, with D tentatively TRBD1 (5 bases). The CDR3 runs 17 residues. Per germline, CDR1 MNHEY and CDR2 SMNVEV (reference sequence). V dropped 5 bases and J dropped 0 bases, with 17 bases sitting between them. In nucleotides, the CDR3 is TGTGCCAGCAGTCAATGGGGCGATAGAGTCTCCTACAATGAGCAGTTCTTC. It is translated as CASSQWGDRVSYNEQFF.

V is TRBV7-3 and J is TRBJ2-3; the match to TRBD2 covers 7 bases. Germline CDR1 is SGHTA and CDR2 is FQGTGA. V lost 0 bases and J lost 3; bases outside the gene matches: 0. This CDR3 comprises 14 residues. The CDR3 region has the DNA TGTGCCAGCAGCTTAACCGGGGGGACAGATACGCAGTATTTT. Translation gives CASSLTGGTDTQYF.

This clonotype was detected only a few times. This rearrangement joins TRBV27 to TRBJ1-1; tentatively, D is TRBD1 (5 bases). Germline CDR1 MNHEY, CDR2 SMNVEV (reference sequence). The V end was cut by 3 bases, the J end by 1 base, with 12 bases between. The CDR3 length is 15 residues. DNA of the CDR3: TGTGCCAGCAGTTTTAGAAGGGGCGGGAACACTGAAGCTTTCTTT. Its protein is CASSFRRGGNTEAFF.